These 18 T cell receptor beta chains came from one sample sequenced in a study of shared clonotypes between healthy human individuals. The repertoire was sequenced with immunoSEQ multiplex PCR; TCRdb's copy has only in-frame clones and lacks some. The table lists about 820,000 clones, approximately 92% of them singletons. The naive CD8 fraction comprised CD45RO-negative cells positively selected for CCR7 and excluded terminally differentiated effector memory CD45RA+ cells. The sequenced material came from naive CD8+ T cells sorted from blood. These receptors were collected from a man aged 30 to 39 in good health.

The chain couples TRBV15 to TRBJ2-3; TRBD1 agrees at 8 bases. The CDR3 loop spans 16 amino acids. V dropped 5 bases and J dropped 6; count of bases not matched to a gene: 13. CDR1 and CDR2 (germline): LNHNV, YYDKDF (reference sequence). This CDR3 is CATSLNRGNTWDTQYF. The DNA for the CDR3 is TGTGCCACCAGCCTTAACAGGGGGAACACTTGGGATACGCAGTATTTT.

Only one count was recorded for this clone. This chain joins TRBV28 and TRBJ2-3; 9 bases match TRBD2. The V segment lost 5 bases and the J segment 5 bases; nucleotides outside the gene matches: 11. The germline gives CDR1 MDHEN, CDR2 SYDVKM. The CDR3 is made up of 16 amino acids. The CDR3 spells CASSKLAGENQDTQYF. For the CDR3, the DNA is TGTGCCAGCAGTAAGTTAGCGGGAGAGAATCAAGATACGCAGTATTTT.

This rearrangement joins TRBV7-2 to TRBJ1-3, with D tentatively TRBD1 (6 bases). The CDR3 extends over 14 amino acids. V gave up 5 bases and J gave up 4 bases, with 12 bases separating them. Germline V gives CDR1 SGHTA, CDR2 FQGNSA. This chain's CDR3 is CASSLRGEGNTIYF. In nucleotides, the CDR3 is TGTGCCAGCAGCCTCAGGGGAGAAGGAAACACCATATATTTT.

The V gene is TRBV28, the J gene TRBJ2-3, with 11 bases matching TRBD2. In germline, CDR1 is MDHEN, CDR2 SYDVKM. V was pared by 2 bases and J by 1 base, with 5 bases of the junction left unmatched. The CDR3 loop spans 17 amino acids. The CDR3 loop reads CASSLLAGGGGTDTQYF. The CDR3 DNA reads TGTGCCAGCAGTTTACTAGCGGGAGGAGGGGGCACAGATACGCAGTATTTT.

This clone has only one observation. The chain employs TRBV4-1 and TRBJ2-1; D may be TRBD1 or TRBD2 (5 bases each). Germline CDR1 and CDR2: MGHRA and YSYEKL. Trimming shortened V by 4 bases and J by 5 bases, and 18 bases separated the two germline ends. The length of the CDR3 is 16 residues. CDR3 nucleotides: TGCGCCAGCAGCCGAGCTGGGGACGGACGCGACAATGAGCAGTTCTTC. Amino acids: CASSRAGDGRDNEQFF.

The CDR3 here is CASSLLNTEAFF. The CDR3 DNA reads TGTGCCAGCAGCTTACTGAACACTGAAGCTTTCTTT. This chain joins TRBV7-3 and TRBJ1-1; D is unclear. V lost 2 bases, J lost 0 bases, and 1 base lay in between. The CDR3 has 12 amino acids. CDR1 and CDR2 (germline): SGHTA, FQGTGA.

This chain links TRBV30 with TRBJ1-4, with unresolved D. The CDR3 extends over 18 amino acids. The V end was cut by 0 bases, the J end by 5 bases, with 22 bases between. The germline gives CDR1 GTSNPN, CDR2 SVGIG (reference sequence). CDR3 sequence reads: CAWSVGVIFPGRNEKLFF. The CDR3 coding sequence is TGTGCCTGGAGTGTTGGAGTAATTTTCCCGGGGAGGAATGAAAAACTGTTTTTT.

V gene TRBV7-9 combines with J gene TRBJ2-2; possible D gene TRBD1, 6 bases. The CDR3 is made up of 13 amino acids. CDR1 and CDR2 (germline): SEHNR, FQNEAQ (reference sequence). V lost 8 bases, J lost 1 base, and 8 bases lay in between. The CDR3 DNA reads TGTGCCAGCCAACAGGGGAACACCGGGGAGCTGTTTTTT. It yields the protein CASQQGNTGELFF.

J is TRBJ2-7 and V is TRBV27; unclear D gene. V shed 6 bases and J shed 3 bases, with 21 bases lying between them. Per the germline V gene, CDR1 is MNHEY and CDR2 is SMNVEV (reference sequence). The CDR3 is made up of 16 amino acids. The CDR3 loop reads CASSPSSFQEFYEQYF. Written as DNA, the CDR3 is TGTGCCAGCAGCCCCTCTTCGTTCCAGGAGTTCTACGAGCAGTACTTC.

The chain uses TRBV6-5 and TRBJ2-2, with 9 bases that match TRBD2. Germline V gene lookup returns CDR1 MNHEY and CDR2 SVGAGI. J gave up 6 bases and V 7 bases, and 9 bases lay outside the gene matches. The CDR3 sequence is 15 residues long. The CDR3 DNA is TGTGCCAGCACCGCTAGCGGGAATCGTCCCGGGGAGCTGTTTTTT. Translating it yields CASTASGNRPGELFF.

The V and J genes are TRBV7-9 and TRBJ2-7; TRBD2 agrees at 7 bases. Unmatched junction bases numbered 4, after V lost 3 bases and J lost 5 bases. Per the germline V gene, CDR1 is SEHNR and CDR2 is FQNEAQ (reference sequence). This CDR3 is built from 13 residues. The CDR3 reads CASSFAGVDEQYF. The DNA for the CDR3 is TGTGCCAGCAGCTTCGCGGGGGTAGACGAGCAGTACTTC.

The chain has TRBV11-2 and TRBJ2-5; D not certain. This CDR3 has 12 amino acids. CDR1 and CDR2 (germline): SGHAT, FQNNGV. V dropped 6 bases and J dropped 1 base, with 6 bases sitting between them. CDR3 amino acids: CASRGIQETQYF. In DNA, the CDR3 is TGTGCCAGCAGGGGCATCCAAGAGACCCAGTACTTC.

V is TRBV7-9 and J is TRBJ2-7, with a possible D match to TRBD2 (5 bases). Trimming shortened V by 4 bases and J by 0 bases, and 7 bases separated the two germline ends. This CDR3 spans 13 amino acids. From germline, CDR1 is SEHNR and CDR2 FQNEAQ (reference sequence). The DNA for the CDR3 is TGTGCCAGCAGCTGGGAGTCCTCCTACGAGCAGTACTTC. This sequence encodes CASSWESSYEQYF.

The CDR3, as DNA: TGCGCCAGCAGTGATCGGACCGTCTCCTACGAGCAGTACTTC. Amino acid sequence: CASSDRTVSYEQYF. The chain has TRBV10-1 and TRBJ2-7, with no clear D. With 3 bases removed from V and 0 bases from J, the gap between germline ends came to 9 bases. CDR1 is WNHNN and CDR2 is SYGVQD in the germline V gene (reference sequence). The CDR3 totals 14 residues.

This chain connects TRBV7-6 to TRBJ2-1, with 14 bases fitting TRBD2. V shed 5 bases, J shed 1 base, and the junction held 13 bases outside the gene matches. Germline loops: CDR1 SGHVS, CDR2 FNYEAQ. The CDR3 covers 20 residues. The CDR3 DNA follows: TGTGCCAGCAGCACCCCCGGGGGGACTAGCGGGAGAAGGTCCTACAATGAGCAGTTCTTC. This codes for CASSTPGGTSGRRSYNEQFF. Full variable domain (rest looked up from reference TRBV7-6 and TRBJ2-1): GAGVSQSPRYKVTKRGQDVALRCDPISGHVSLYWYRQALGQGPEFLTYFNYEAQQDKSGLPNDRFSAERPEGSISTLTIQRTEQRDSAMYRCASSTPGGTSGRRSYNEQFFGPGTRLTVL.

The J gene is TRBJ2-3, the V gene TRBV2; 8 bases match TRBD1. After removal of 2 bases from V and 2 bases from J, the junction contained 3 bases not matched to a gene. The CDR3 has 15 amino acids. Germline-derived CDR1 and CDR2 are SNHLY and FYNNEI. The CDR3 region is CASSEPGQDTDTQYF. The CDR3 DNA follows: TGTGCCAGCAGTGAACCGGGACAGGACACAGATACGCAGTATTTT.

The chain recombines TRBV27 with TRBJ2-1; D unresolved. Trimming removed 5 bases from V and 8 bases from J, with 13 bases in between. This CDR3 region has 13 residues. Germline values: CDR1 MNHEY, CDR2 SMNVEV (reference sequence). CDR3 DNA sequence: TGTGCCAGCAGTCCCCAGATCTCAGATGAGCAGTTCTTC. Its translation: CASSPQISDEQFF.

The CDR3 sequence: CASSLNLPEPSNQPQHF. The CDR3 DNA sequence: TGCGCCAGCAGCCTAAACCTCCCGGAGCCTAGCAATCAGCCCCAGCATTTT. The chain is built from TRBV4-1 and TRBJ1-5, with D unclear. The CDR3 length is 17 residues. V lost 4 bases and J lost 0, with 16 bases in between. Germline V lookup: CDR1 MGHRA, CDR2 YSYEKL.